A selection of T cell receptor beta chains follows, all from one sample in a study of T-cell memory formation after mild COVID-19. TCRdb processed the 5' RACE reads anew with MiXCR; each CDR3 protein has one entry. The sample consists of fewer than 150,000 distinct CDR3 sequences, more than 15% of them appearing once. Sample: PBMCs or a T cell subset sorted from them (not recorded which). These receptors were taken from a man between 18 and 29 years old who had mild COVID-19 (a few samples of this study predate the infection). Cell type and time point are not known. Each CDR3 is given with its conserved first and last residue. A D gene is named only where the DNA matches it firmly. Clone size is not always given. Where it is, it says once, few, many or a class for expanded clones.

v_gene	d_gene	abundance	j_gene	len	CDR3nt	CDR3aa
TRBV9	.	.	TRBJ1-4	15	TGTGCCAGCAGCGTAGGGGGACGAGGGGATGAAAAACTGTTTTTT	CASSVGGRGDEKLFF
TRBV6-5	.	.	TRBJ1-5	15	TGTGCCAGCAGTTACGGAGGAAATAGCAATCAGCCCCAGCATTTT	CASSYGGNSNQPQHF
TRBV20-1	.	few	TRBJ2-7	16	TGCAGTGCTAGGTATAACTTAGGGGGAGCGTCCTACGAGCAGTACTTC	CSARYNLGGASYEQYF
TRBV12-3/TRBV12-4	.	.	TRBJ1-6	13	TGTGCCAGCAGTTTACAGGGTCATTCACCCCTCCACTTT	CASSLQGHSPLHF
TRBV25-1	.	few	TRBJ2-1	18	TGTGCCAGCAGTGTCAGACAGGCCATGCCATTTTTTTACAATGAGCAGTTCTTC	CASSVRQAMPFFYNEQFF
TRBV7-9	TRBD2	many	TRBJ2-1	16	TGTGCCAGCAGCTTAGCACTAGCGGGTTCCTACAATGAGCAGTTCTTC	CASSLALAGSYNEQFF
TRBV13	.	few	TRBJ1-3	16	TGTGCCAGCAGCTTGAACCCGGGAGACTCTGGAAACACCATATATTTT	CASSLNPGDSGNTIYF
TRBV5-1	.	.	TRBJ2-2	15	TGCGCCAGCAGCTTGCCGACGGCTAACACCGGGGAGCTGTTTTTT	CASSLPTANTGELFF
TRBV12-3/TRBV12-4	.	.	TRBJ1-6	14	TGTGCCAGCAGTTTCGGACAGCAAAATTCACCCCTCCACTTT	CASSFGQQNSPLHF
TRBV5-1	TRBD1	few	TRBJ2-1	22	TGCGCCAGCAGCTTCCAAGGAGGACCGGGACAGGGAGTGGGTAGCTCCTACAATGAGCAGTTCTTC	CASSFQGGPGQGVGSSYNEQFF
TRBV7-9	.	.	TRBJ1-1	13	TGTGCCAGCACGGCCCAGGGAGGCACTGAAGCTTTCTTT	CASTAQGGTEAFF
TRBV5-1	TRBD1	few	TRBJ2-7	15	TGCGCCAGCAGCTTTTGGACAGGGGACCCCTACGAGCAGTACTTC	CASSFWTGDPYEQYF
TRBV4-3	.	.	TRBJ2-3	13	TGCGCCAGCAGCCACGCCGGCACAGATACGCAGTATTTT	CASSHAGTDTQYF
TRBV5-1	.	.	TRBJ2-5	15	TGCGCCAGCAGCTTGGAAGCGGATCGCCGGGAGACCCAGTACTTC	CASSLEADRRETQYF
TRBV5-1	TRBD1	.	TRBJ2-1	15	TGCGCCAGCAGCCCCGACAGGGGGCTGTTCCATGAGCAGTTCTTC	CASSPDRGLFHEQFF
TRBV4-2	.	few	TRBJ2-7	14	TGTGCCAGCAGCCAAGTGGACAAGACCTACGAGCAGTACTTC	CASSQVDKTYEQYF
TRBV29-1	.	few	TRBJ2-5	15	TGCAGCGTTGTTTTCCCGGCCAGGGGTGGGGAGACCCAGTACTTC	CSVVFPARGGETQYF
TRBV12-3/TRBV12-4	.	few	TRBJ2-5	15	TGTGCCAGCAGTTTGGTGGACTGGCAGCCGGGGACCCAGTACTTC	CASSLVDWQPGTQYF
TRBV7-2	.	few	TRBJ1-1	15	TGTGCCAGCAGCTTAGAGGCAGGGGCAGGCACTGAAGCTTTCTTT	CASSLEAGAGTEAFF
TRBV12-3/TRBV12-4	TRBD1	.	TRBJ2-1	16	TGTGCCAGCAGCCGCGGCCGGGACAGCTCCTACAATGAGCAGTTCTTC	CASSRGRDSSYNEQFF
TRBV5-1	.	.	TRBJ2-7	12	TGCGCCAGCAGCTTGGAAGGGGACGAGCAGTACTTC	CASSLEGDEQYF
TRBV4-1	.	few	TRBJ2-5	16	TGCGCCAGCAAACCTCTCTGGGGCAGGGTAGAAGAGACCCAGTACTTC	CASKPLWGRVEETQYF
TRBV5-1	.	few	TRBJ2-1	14	TGCGCCAGCAGCTTGCTGGGGGCCTACAATGAGCAGTTCTTC	CASSLLGAYNEQFF
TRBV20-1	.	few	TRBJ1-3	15	TGCAGTGCTAGAGATCCGGGCGCCGGGAGAAACACCATATATTTT	CSARDPGAGRNTIYF
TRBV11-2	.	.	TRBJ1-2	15	TGTGCCAGCAGCTTACGAGGGTTCGGAAGTGATGGCTACACCTTC	CASSLRGFGSDGYTF
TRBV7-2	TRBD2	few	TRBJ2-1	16	TGTGCCAGCAGCCGACTAGCGGGGGATACCTACAATGAGCAGTTCTTC	CASSRLAGDTYNEQFF
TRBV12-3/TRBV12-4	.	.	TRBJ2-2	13	TGTGCCAGCAGTTTAGGTCATATAGGGGAGCTGTTTTTT	CASSLGHIGELFF
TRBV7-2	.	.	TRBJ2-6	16	TGTGCCAGCAGCTTTTGGGCCATCTCTGGGGCCAACGTCCTGACTTTC	CASSFWAISGANVLTF
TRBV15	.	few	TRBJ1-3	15	TGTGCCACCAGCCCTAGGTGGGGATCTGGAAACACCATATATTTT	CATSPRWGSGNTIYF
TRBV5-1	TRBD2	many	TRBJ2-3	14	TGCGCCAGCCGACTCAGCGGGACCACAGATACGCAGTATTTT	CASRLSGTTDTQYF
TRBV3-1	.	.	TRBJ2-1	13	TGTGCCAGCAGCCAAGTGACGACTAATGAGCAGTTCTTC	CASSQVTTNEQFF
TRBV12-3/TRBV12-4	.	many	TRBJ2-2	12	TGTGCCAGCAGTTTTTCGGGTTGGGAGCTGTTTTTT	CASSFSGWELFF
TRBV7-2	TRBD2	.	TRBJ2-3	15	TGTGCCAGCTTTGTCCCTCTAGCGGGGAGGGATACGCAGTATTTT	CASFVPLAGRDTQYF
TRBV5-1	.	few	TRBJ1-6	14	TGCGCCAGCAGCCCCGTCAGGGCTAATTCACCCCTCCACTTT	CASSPVRANSPLHF
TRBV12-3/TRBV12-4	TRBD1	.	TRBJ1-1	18	TGTGCCAGCAGCGGAATACAGGGGGCGGCTTGGTCGAACACTGAAGCTTTCTTT	CASSGIQGAAWSNTEAFF
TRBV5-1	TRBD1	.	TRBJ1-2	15	TGCGCCAGCAGCCAGGGGGCAGGGTCTATGTATGGCTACACCTTC	CASSQGAGSMYGYTF
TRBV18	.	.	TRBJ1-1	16	TGTGCCAGCTCACCACCCGGCGGGGAGGGGAACACTGAAGCTTTCTTT	CASSPPGGEGNTEAFF
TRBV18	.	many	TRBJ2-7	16	TGTGCCAGCTCCCTACCACGAGGACGGAGCTCCTACGAGCAGTACTTC	CASSLPRGRSSYEQYF
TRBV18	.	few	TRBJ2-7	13	TGTGCCAGCTCACAAGGGTCGACCTACGAGCAGTACTTC	CASSQGSTYEQYF
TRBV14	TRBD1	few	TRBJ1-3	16	TGTGCCAGCAGCCGCCTGCCGGGACAGGGATACGGCACCATATATTTT	CASSRLPGQGYGTIYF
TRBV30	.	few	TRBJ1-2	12	TGTGCCTGGAGCCCAGGGTCCTTTGGCTACACCTTC	CAWSPGSFGYTF